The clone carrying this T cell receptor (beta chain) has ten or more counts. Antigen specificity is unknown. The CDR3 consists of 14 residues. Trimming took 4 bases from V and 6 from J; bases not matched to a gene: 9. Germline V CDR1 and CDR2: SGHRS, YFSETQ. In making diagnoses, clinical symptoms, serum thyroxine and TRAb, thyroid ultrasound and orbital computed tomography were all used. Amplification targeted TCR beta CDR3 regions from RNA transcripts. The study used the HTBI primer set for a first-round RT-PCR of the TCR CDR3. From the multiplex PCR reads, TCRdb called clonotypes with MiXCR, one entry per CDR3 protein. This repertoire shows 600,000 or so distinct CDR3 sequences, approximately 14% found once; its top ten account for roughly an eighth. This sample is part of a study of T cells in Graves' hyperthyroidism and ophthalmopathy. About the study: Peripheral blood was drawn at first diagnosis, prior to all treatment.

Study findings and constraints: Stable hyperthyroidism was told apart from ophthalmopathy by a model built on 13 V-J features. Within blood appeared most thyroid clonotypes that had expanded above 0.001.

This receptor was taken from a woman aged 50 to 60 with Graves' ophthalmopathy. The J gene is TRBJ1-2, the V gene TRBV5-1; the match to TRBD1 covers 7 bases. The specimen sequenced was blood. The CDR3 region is CASSQLQGTDGYTF. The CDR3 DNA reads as TGCGCCAGCAGCCAACTACAGGGGACGGATGGCTACACCTTC.